This T cell receptor beta chain was identified during a study of siplizumab effects on memory and regulatory T cells. Study-level findings and limits: Roughly 75-95% of proliferating CD4+ or CD8+ clones lacked a naive or memory phenotype that could be assigned. Major contributors to the alloresponse seemed to be naive T cells, which also appeared more diverse than memory cells. Among mappable alloreactive CD4+ clones, the Treg-derived fraction averaged nearly 70% with siplizumab versus less than 35% in controls. Some alloreactive sequences were traceable to unstimulated CD4+ memory cells, and siplizumab significantly reduced them.

Profiling relied on immunoSEQ multiplex PCR, and the TCRdb table lists in-frame clones only, not all of them. Among 99,000 or so clones listed, 93% were seen once. Trimming took 4 bases from V and 0 from J, leaving 15 bases between them. CDR1 is SGHVS and CDR2 is FQNEAQ in the germline V gene. The CDR3 contains 16 residues. As to this clone: Its target is unknown.

The TCR comes from a human donor in good health. The sample comprised Tregs sorted from blood. The V gene is TRBV7-8, the J gene TRBJ2-5; D not resolved. CDR3 sequence reads: CASSSTSGQYQETQYF. The CDR3 nucleotides read TGTGCCAGCAGCTCCACCTCGGGCCAGTACCAAGAGACCCAGTACTTC.